What follows are 32 T cell receptor beta chains derived from one specimen sequenced in a study of blood T cell repertoires in COVID-19. Clones were sequenced by immunoSEQ multiplex PCR, and TCRdb holds only the in-frame ones, with some missing. In the table there are 250,000 to 300,000 clones, about nine tenths of which are singletons. The sample comprised PBMCs or T cells enriched from blood (not recorded which). These receptor sequences come from a young man who had recovered from COVID-19.

The gene calls are TRBV12-3 or TRBV12-4 and TRBJ2-1, with 9 bases matching TRBD2. The CDR3 is made up of 13 amino acids. Trimming cost V 8 bases and J 10 bases; bases outside gene matches: 9. CDR3 amino acids: CASGVAGVGEQFF. DNA for the CDR3: TGTGCCAGCGGGGTAGCGGGAGTGGGGGAGCAGTTCTTC.

This clone was recorded only once. The chain links TRBV11-3 to TRBJ2-7; 9 nucleotides match TRBD1. V trimming: 5 bases; J trimming: 2 bases; junction bases outside the gene matches: 10. There are 16 residues in the CDR3. Germline-derived CDR1 and CDR2 are SGHNT and YENEEA. CDR3 bases: TGTGCCAGCAGCCCTCCGGGACAGGGTCAGCCCTACGAGCAGTACTTC. Translated: CASSPPGQGQPYEQYF.

The genes are TRBV6-5 and TRBJ1-6, with 12 bases lining up with TRBD1. The CDR3 covers 14 residues. The trim removed 5 bases at V and 9 bases at J, leaving 2 bases unmatched. The germline gives CDR1 MNHEY, CDR2 SVGAGI. Written as DNA, the CDR3 is TGTGCCAGCAGTCTGGGACAGGGGGCTTCACCCCTCCACTTT. Encoded protein: CASSLGQGASPLHF.

This clone was counted between two and nine times. V gene TRBV2 combines with J gene TRBJ2-7, with 8 bases identical to TRBD1. With V trimmed by 5 bases and J by 3 bases, 3 bases remained unmatched. The CDR3 covers 13 residues. Germline CDR1 SNHLY, CDR2 FYNNEI. In nucleotides, the CDR3 is TGTGCCAGCAGTTCCGGGACAGGCTACGAGCAGTACTTC. This sequence encodes CASSSGTGYEQYF. Filled out from reference TRBV2 and TRBJ2-7, the complete variable domain reads EPEVTQTPSHQVTQMGQEVILRCVPISNHLYFYWYRQILGQKVEFLVSFYNNEISEKSEIFDDQFSVERPDGSNFTLKIRSTKLEDSAMYFCASSSGTGYEQYFGPGTRLTVT.

This clone was counted at least ten times. V is TRBV28 and J is TRBJ2-4; possibly TRBD1 for D (5 bases). V lost 5 bases and J 0 bases, leaving 23 bases between the germline ends. The CDR3 totals 19 residues. CDR1 MDHEN and CDR2 SYDVKM come from the germline V gene. The CDR3 bases are TGTGCCAGCAGTCGAATCGTAACAGGACGAACCTTAGCCAAAAACATTCAGTACTTC. It is translated as CASSRIVTGRTLAKNIQYF.

V and J are TRBV5-1 and TRBJ2-2; no reliable D call. Germline assignment: CDR1 SGHRS and CDR2 YFSETQ. Trimming pared 0 bases from V and 4 bases from J, leaving 4 bases between. The CDR3 has 13 amino acids. The CDR3 here is CASSLVATGELFF. As DNA, the CDR3 is TGCGCCAGCAGCTTGGTGGCCACCGGGGAGCTGTTTTTT.

A single count supports this clone. The genes are TRBV3-1 (or the pseudogene TRBV3-2) and TRBJ2-1, with 11 bases matching TRBD2. CDR3 length: 18 residues. Germline lookup yields CDR1 LGHDT and CDR2 YNNKEL (reference sequence). Trimming took 5 bases from V and 2 from J; bases not matched to a gene: 11. The CDR3 region has the DNA TGTGCCAGCAGCTCTCGGGGGGCTAGCGGGAGGACCTACAATGAGCAGTTCTTC. This translates into CASSSRGASGRTYNEQFF.

V usage is TRBV29-1 and J usage is TRBJ1-5, with TRBD1 matching over 8 bases. There are 13 residues in the CDR3. After removal of 6 bases from V and 5 bases from J, the junction contained 6 bases not matched to a gene. From germline, CDR1 is SQVTM and CDR2 ANQGSEA. The CDR3 sequence is CSVAGGADQPQHF. The CDR3 DNA is TGCAGCGTGGCAGGGGGCGCGGATCAGCCCCAGCATTTT.

J is TRBJ1-2 and V is TRBV29-1, with TRBD1 as a possible D gene (6 bases). Germline CDR1 reads SQVTM; CDR2 reads ANQGSEA. The CDR3 sequence is 13 residues long. The V and J ends lost 6 bases and 0 bases respectively, with 11 bases between them. The CDR3 is CSVWTETNYGYTF. DNA for the CDR3: TGCAGCGTGTGGACAGAAACTAACTATGGCTACACCTTC.

The chain combines TRBV10-3 with TRBJ1-2, with D unresolved. There are 12 residues in the CDR3. Germline-derived CDR1 and CDR2 are ENHRY and SYGVKD. Trimming pared 8 bases from V and 2 bases from J, leaving 9 bases between. The CDR3 bases are TGTGCCATCCGCTGGCAGAACTATGGCTACACCTTC. This gives the protein CAIRWQNYGYTF.

The CDR3, as DNA: TGTGCCAGCAGCCAAGAAGGAGGGTCCGAGACCCAGTACTTC. Protein: CASSQEGGSETQYF. The chain uses TRBV3-1 (or the pseudogene TRBV3-2) and TRBJ2-5, with D possibly TRBD2 on 6 matching bases. The V end was cut by 0 bases, the J end by 5 bases, with 10 bases between. This CDR3 has 14 residues. Germline CDR1 and CDR2: LGHDT and YNNKEL (reference sequence).

The V and J genes are TRBV19 and TRBJ1-2, with TRBD1 identical over 7 bases. Germline-derived CDR1 and CDR2 are LNHDA and SQIVND (reference sequence). V was pared by 4 bases and J by 2 bases, with 10 bases of the junction left unmatched. This CDR3 comprises 16 residues. The CDR3 DNA reads TGTGCCAGTAGTACGATACCGGGACAGCAAAACTATGGCTACACCTTC. Its protein product is CASSTIPGQQNYGYTF.

This chain joins TRBV5-1 and TRBJ1-5, with unresolved D. The V gene lost 0 bases and the J gene lost 5 bases, with 12 bases spanning the gap. CDR1 and CDR2 from the germline V gene are SGHRS and YFSETQ. This CDR3 has 15 residues. The CDR3 DNA sequence: TGCGCCAGCAGCTTGGGGCCAATGGCGGATCAGCCCCAGCATTTT. It is translated as CASSLGPMADQPQHF. Together with reference TRBV5-1 and TRBJ1-5, the CDR3 gives the full variable domain: KAGVTQTPRYLIKTRGQQVTLSCSPISGHRSVSWYQQTPGQGLQFLFEYFSETQRNKGNFPGRFSGRQFSNSRSEMNVSTLELGDSALYLCASSLGPMADQPQHFGDGTRLSIL.

The chain uses TRBV4-1 and TRBJ2-7, with 7 positions matching TRBD1. The germline V gene encodes CDR1 MGHRA and CDR2 YSYEKL. V dropped 0 bases and J dropped 0; count of bases not matched to a gene: 8. The length of the CDR3 is 17 residues. The CDR3 DNA sequence: TGCGCCAGCAGCCAAGATGGCCGGGACAGATTCTCCTACGAGCAGTACTTC. It specifies CASSQDGRDRFSYEQYF.

The chain is built from TRBV18 and TRBJ1-3; D not resolved. The ends were cut back, 4 bases at V and 0 bases at J, with 10 bases in the middle. Germline CDR1 is KGHSH and CDR2 is LQKENI. The length of the CDR3 is 15 residues. For the CDR3, the DNA is TGTGCCAGCTCACTACCGGGAGGCTCTGGAAACACCATATATTTT. The encoded protein is CASSLPGGSGNTIYF.

The J gene is TRBJ2-3, the V gene TRBV9, with 8 positions matching TRBD1. Germline V gene lookup returns CDR1 SGDLS and CDR2 YYNGEE. The CDR3 runs 16 residues. V lost 0 bases to trimming and J lost 3 bases; unmatched junction nucleotides: 6. CDR3 in amino acids: CASSVEAGGRTDTQYF. CDR3 DNA: TGTGCCAGCAGCGTAGAGGCAGGGGGCAGGACAGATACGCAGTATTTT.

The chain links TRBV18 to TRBJ1-1; D is undetermined. The CDR3 loop spans 13 amino acids. Trimming removed 1 base from V and 4 bases from J, with 7 bases in between. Germline V gene data show CDR1 as KGHSH and CDR2 as LQKENI. The CDR3 nucleotides read TGTGCCAGCTCACCACAAGAGGGCACTGAAGCTTTCTTT. Translated: CASSPQEGTEAFF.

This clone was observed a few times. The rearrangement joins TRBV18 to TRBJ1-1; 9 positions match TRBD1. After removal of 0 bases from V and 3 bases from J, the junction contained 8 bases not matched to a gene. The CDR3 has 17 residues. Per the germline V gene, CDR1 is KGHSH and CDR2 is LQKENI. CDR3 sequence (DNA): TGTGCCAGCTCACCACCTCGCAGACAGGGGGTATACACTGAAGCTTTCTTT. Protein: CASSPPRRQGVYTEAFF.

This chain joins TRBV20-1 and TRBJ1-1; weak D call: TRBD1 (5 bases). Germline V gene lookup returns CDR1 DFQATT and CDR2 SNEGSKA (reference sequence). V gave up 3 bases and J gave up 4 bases, with 12 bases separating them. This CDR3 spans 13 amino acids. The DNA of the CDR3 is TGCAGTGCTAGTTGGGGGAGGACCACTGAAGCTTTCTTT. Translated, it gives CSASWGRTTEAFF.

This clone appeared a single time. CDR3: CASTLEGGAGEAFF. CDR3 DNA: TGTGCCAGCACCTTGGAGGGAGGGGCTGGTGAAGCTTTCTTT. This chain links TRBV6-5 with TRBJ1-1; TRBD1 is a possible D gene (5 bases). The length of the CDR3 is 14 residues. Trimming pared 7 bases from V and 7 bases from J, leaving 19 bases between. CDR1 and CDR2 from the germline V gene are MNHEY and SVGAGI.

V gene TRBV10-1 combines with J gene TRBJ1-3; D is unclear. Trimming stripped 3 bases from V and 3 bases from J, with 9 bases between. In germline, CDR1 is WNHNN, CDR2 SYGVQD (reference sequence). The CDR3 runs 14 residues. The DNA for the CDR3 is TGCGCCAGCAGTGAATCAGGAGGTGGAAACACCATATATTTT. Its protein product is CASSESGGGNTIYF.

This clone was observed once. The chain is built from TRBV5-1 and TRBJ1-2, with 7 bases that match TRBD1. The CDR3 is made up of 13 amino acids. CDR1 and CDR2 from the germline V gene are SGHRS and YFSETQ. J gave up 8 bases and V 4 bases, and 8 bases lay outside the gene matches. CDR3 amino acids: CASSGQEGYGYTF. CDR3 nucleotides: TGCGCCAGCAGCGGACAGGAGGGCTACGGCTACACCTTC.

The CDR3 loop reads CASSPGQGQPQHF. CDR3 nucleotide sequence: TGTGCCAGCAGTCCGGGACAGGGGCAGCCCCAGCATTTT. This chain links TRBV6-5 with TRBJ1-5; 10 bases are shared with TRBD1. The CDR3 consists of 13 residues. Germline V CDR1 and CDR2: MNHEY, SVGAGI. The V gene end was trimmed by 5 bases and the J gene end by 7 bases; junction bases not matched to a gene: 2.

The chain combines TRBV19 with TRBJ1-2, with D unclear. There are 14 residues in the CDR3. Trimming removed 1 base from V and 3 bases from J, with 9 bases in between. The germline CDR1 and CDR2 sequences are LNHDA and SQIVND (reference sequence). The CDR3 bases are TGTGCCAGTAGTATAGGAGCGGAGTACTATGGCTACACCTTC. It codes for CASSIGAEYYGYTF.

CDR3 coding DNA: TGTGCCAGCAGCTTGGTGGAGACTGAGCAGTTCTTC. Translation: CASSLVETEQFF. This sequence joins TRBV5-6 and TRBJ2-1; no definite D call. The germline gives CDR1 SGHDT, CDR2 YYEEEE. The ends were cut back, 0 bases at V and 9 bases at J, with 7 bases in the middle. This CDR3 is built from 12 residues.

Comment on this clone: This sample also contains other DNA sequences that code for the same CDR3. The genes are TRBV27 and TRBJ1-5; 7 bases are a match to TRBD1. This CDR3 has 13 residues. Germline trimming cut 6 bases from V and 4 bases from J; bases unmatched to any gene: 3. The germline V gene has CDR1 MNHEY and CDR2 SMNVEV (reference sequence). In DNA form, the CDR3 reads TGTGCCAGCAGCCGACAGGGAAATCAGCCCCAGCATTTT. Translating it yields CASSRQGNQPQHF.

This chain joins TRBV28 and TRBJ1-3; D gene ambiguous. The CDR3 has 16 residues. Germline loops: CDR1 MDHEN, CDR2 SYDVKM. Deletions cut 1 base from V and 0 bases from J, with 10 bases between. CDR3 sequence (DNA): TGTGCCAGCAGTTTATTGCAGGCATACTCTGGAAACACCATATATTTT. Its translation is CASSLLQAYSGNTIYF.

The chain is built from TRBV12-3 or TRBV12-4 and TRBJ1-5, with 8 bases lining up with TRBD1. The V gene end was trimmed by 5 bases and the J gene end by 9 bases; junction bases not matched to a gene: 6. CDR3 length equals 13 residues. In DNA, the CDR3 is TGTGCCAGCAGTCGGACAGGGCTGAGGCCCCAGCATTTT. This translates into CASSRTGLRPQHF.

This chain links TRBV11-3 with TRBJ2-7, with D possibly matching TRBD1 (6 bases). CDR3 length equals 15 residues. CDR1 and CDR2 (germline): SGHNT, YENEEA. Deletions cut 5 bases from V and 6 bases from J, with 20 bases between. Here the CDR3 reads CASSPQGEVMGEQYF. CDR3 sequence (DNA): TGTGCCAGCAGCCCACAGGGAGAGGTTATGGGCGAGCAGTACTTC.

The genes are TRBV5-4 and TRBJ1-2, with TRBD1 identical over 10 bases. This CDR3 is 14 amino acids long. Germline assignment: CDR1 SGHNT and CDR2 YYREEE (reference sequence). Trimming took 6 bases from V and 2 from J; bases not matched to a gene: 4. The CDR3 DNA follows: TGTGCCAGCAATAGGGGACAGGGGAACTATGGCTACACCTTC. Translated: CASNRGQGNYGYTF.

The chain couples TRBV20-1 to TRBJ2-1; D is perhaps TRBD2 (6 bases). Trimming stripped 3 bases from V and 6 bases from J, with 21 bases between. The CDR3 totals 16 residues. The germline V gene has CDR1 DFQATT and CDR2 SNEGSKA (reference sequence). The DNA of the CDR3 is TGCAGTGCTAGTTGGAGGAGGGGAAGGAGCGCCAATGAGCAGTTCTTC. This translates into CSASWRRGRSANEQFF.

The V and J genes are TRBV4-1 and TRBJ2-5; possibly TRBD2 for D (5 bases). The germline V gene encodes CDR1 MGHRA and CDR2 YSYEKL. Trimming removed 1 base at V and 4 bases at J, with 10 bases between. The CDR3 runs to 14 residues. CDR3 sequence (DNA): TGCGCCAGCAGCCAAGGAGGGCCGTTAGAGACCCAGTACTTC. Translating gives CASSQGGPLETQYF.